This T cell receptor (beta chain) was sequenced in a study of cytomegalovirus exposure and HLA in healthy donors (dated by TCRdb to 2016 to 2017). In the study overall: In an earlier analysis of fewer than 750 of the donors, about 270 Gb of sequence data and about 110 million unique TCR beta sequences from approximately 180 million T cells were reported. About 300 gigabases of sequencing data and approximately 92 million unique TCR sequences made up an early release that covered fewer than 650 HLA-typed donors. Of the approximately 400 genotyped donors, approximately 80% fell in the genetic ancestry cluster associated with self-reported Caucasian donors. The aim of the study was to test whether cataloging public T cell receptors could identify signatures of past pathogen exposure. The T cell repertoires of 550 to 850 subjects were profiled by immunosequencing and related to cytomegalovirus serostatus. In addition to the first cohort of hundreds of subjects, a separate validation cohort of over 90 different subjects was used. The study combined high-throughput TCR immunosequencing, statistical association of individual TCRs with disease status, and machine learning to predict cytomegalovirus infection status. In a later analysis, previously published TCR beta repertoires from several hundred donors were re-analyzed and high-resolution HLA genotyping was added so that TCR occurrence patterns could be studied. Rather than drawing on any new phenotypic data, the later analysis identified candidate immune exposures from TCR beta sequences and the way those sequences occurred across donors. To decide whether each TCR beta V gene segment behaved as functional or pseudogenic, an earlier analysis of nearly 600 of the donors relied on high-throughput TCR beta sequencing. Donor age, sex, ethnicity and CMV serostatus were compiled alongside the repertoire data. In a later genetic analysis, genome-wide SNP genotypes for 398 of the 666 donors were used, and that subset was treated as a discovery cohort. All discovery cohort repertoires had been generated using a single sequencing platform. HLA typing covered class I and class II loci at four-digit resolution. The number of typed donors differed by locus: about 629-630 for A, B, C, DRB1 and DQB1; approximately 520 for DQA1; roughly 600 for DPA1; and around 490 for DPB1. Because of strong linkage in the cohort, five DR-DQ haplotypes were treated as single units for association and clustering. Among 300 to 500 genotyped donors of the cohort, an average of around 250,000 unique TCR beta nucleotide sequences was sequenced per donor, of which approximately 18% were non-productive. General conclusions and limits of the study: A cluster of highly shared sequence variants was judged likely to represent a technical artifact of the sequencing pipeline. In a later analysis, HLA-associated TCR beta chains showed more clonal expansion and lower generation probabilities than non-associated chains that were equally common. In a later analysis, TCR association rates were found to vary across HLA loci, with the most associated TCRs seen for DRB1 alleles and the fewest for HLA-C alleles. Because the 87-base-pair reads could not distinguish some IMGT-functional V segments, including TRBV6-2 and TRBV6-3, those segments were excluded. In the study, about 150 TCR beta chains were listed as associated with cytomegalovirus. For the cohort, immune exposure information was limited to CMV serostatus. The earlier analysis of around 600 of the donors excluded 15 to 20 rarely observed V segments, including chromosome 9 orphons, because counts were too low. An earlier analysis of 450 to 750 of the donors showed that most TCR beta V segments appeared in productive rearrangements either about 87% or about 30% of the time, which broadly matched IMGT annotations. Linkage disequilibrium might explain the correlated functional status among segregating V segments, but an unknown experimental factor could not be ruled out. Because HLA typing was missing for some donors at each locus, association tests included only the typed subset. It was suggested by the authors that the approach could potentially be generalized to other disease states and immunological phenotypes. When HLA alleles, especially DR and DQ, strongly co-occurred, attributing TCR associations to individual alleles was difficult. Only TCR beta chains were sequenced in this cohort, and the absence of alpha or paired-chain data limited detectable features. A further reported finding was that TCR beta sequences accurately predicted the HLA-A and HLA-B alleles for most subjects in the first cohort. Most TCR sequences were observed very rarely across donors, whereas some public TCRs were present in many individuals. According to a later analysis, parvovirus B19, influenza, CMV and Epstein-Barr virus appeared linked to several top co-occurrence clusters. A later genetic analysis reported fewer N-insertions in productive TCRs among donors in an Asian-associated ancestry cluster than the roughly 670-donor mean. A later genetic analysis associated a missense DCLRE1C variant with V-gene and J-gene trimming of TCR beta chains, and an independent cohort replicated the association. According to a later analysis, most CMV-associated TCR beta chains appeared to be HLA-restricted, and the HLA associations seemed to be driven largely by CMV exposure. Cytomegalovirus status was reported to be diagnosed by the classifier with high specificity and sensitivity in both the original and validation cohorts. A few of the identified cytomegalovirus-associated TCR beta chains were confirmed in vitro to be specific for cytomegalovirus antigens. At a false discovery rate of 0.05, a later analysis linked 16,000 or so TCR beta sequences to specific HLA alleles. Roughly uniform sequencing depth across donors was assumed in presence/absence analyses, although this assumption may not hold.

The CDR3 covers 12 residues, taking in both the cysteine and the phenylalanine. The only DNA kept is the CDR3, 36 bases in frame from the first base. Deletion took 7 bases off V and 5 bases off J, with a span of 9 bases between the germline ends. In the germline V gene, CDR1 corresponds to MDHEN and CDR2 to SYDVKM. The protocol used for the library was the immunoSEQ multiplex PCR assay. For the multiplex PCR, a mixture combining 60 forward primers for TCR Vbeta segments and 13 reverse primers for TCR Jbeta segments was used. Amplification of the CDR3 region of rearranged TCR beta genes was performed with a multiplex PCR assay on genomic DNA. On the Illumina HiSeq System, the amplified TCR beta libraries were sequenced as 87-base-pair reads. The paper's data handling went like this. A later analysis tallied tens of millions of unique TCR beta chains across the 610 or so repertoires, and approximately 12 million of those chains were shared by two or more donors. A nearest-neighbor algorithm error-corrected the raw reads and collapsed the reads into unique sequences, merging closely related sequences to remove PCR and sequencing errors. CDR3 sequences were aligned to IMGT reference sequences to assign V, D and J gene segments. For a sequence to be retained, a match of at least six nucleotides was required to both a V gene segment and a J gene segment. A rearrangement was called productive if the CDR3 had no stop codons and remained in frame with V and J, and every other rearrangement was called non-productive. CDR3 was defined according to IMGT convention as the region running from the second conserved V-encoded cysteine to the conserved J-encoded phenylalanine. The earlier analysis of about 590 of the donors excluded sequences that lacked an unambiguous match to a single V gene segment. In an earlier analysis of several hundred of the donors, a V segment was called functional when productive rearrangements were above 56.7%, and segregating when the standard deviation between donors exceeded 5%. A statistical classification framework was built to diagnose cytomegalovirus status from the catalog of TCR beta chain sequences. In a later analysis, TCR nucleotide sequences were compared against IMGT/GENE-DB human TR gene sequences so that V and J genes could be assigned. In a later analysis, CDR3 sequences and most-parsimonious VDJ recombination scenarios were assigned using the TCRdist pipeline. In a later analysis, each TCR beta chain was defined by its CDR3 amino acid sequence together with its V-gene family, and reads without a unique V-gene family were excluded. As a way to deal with suspected cross-contamination and a sequencing artifact, a later analysis dropped over 550 nucleotide sequences that were highly shared and had low generation probability. In a later analysis, a clonal expansion index was calculated for each public chain from normalized within-repertoire ranks of inferred template counts. In a later analysis, generation probabilities were computed with a VDJ recombination model fitted to out-of-frame rearrangements, and the resulting probabilities were checked against IGoR. Hypergeometric tests were used in a later analysis to score TCR-TCR, TCR-HLA and TCR-CMV co-occurrence, with a repertoire-size bias correction applied to the TCR pairs. A later analysis estimated false discovery rates by permuting HLA or CMV assignments 20 times. In a later analysis, co-occurring TCRs were grouped using DBSCAN, with TCRdist sequence similarity added in when clustering inside HLA-allele-positive subsets. Co-occurrence clustering excluded repertoires with fewer than 30,000 or more than 120,000 public chains, plus five with anomalous nucleotide sharing. Entries here come from immuneACCESS through TCRdb and include only in-frame sequences with V and J called. Some clones fail to appear in such tables; in the studies checked, an unresolved V gene covers under half of the shortfall, and the cause of the remainder is unknown. V and J calls and clone size are as listed in that table; D and trimming were resolved from the DNA. This sample lists about 120,000 clones; roughly 80% were detected once. The ten most abundant clones make up about 4.9% of the sample.

Comment on this clone: This receptor's antigen is unknown. No base-level quality is on record; no much larger clone is a single base apart.

In total, approximately 610 healthy bone marrow donors made up the cohort. Cohort members were all nominally healthy when sampled, although unrecorded immune exposures were likely present. The donor tested CMV seropositive and was one of the 289 seropositive cohort members. Every donor gave a peripheral blood sample, and the peripheral blood mononuclear cells from that sample were used for TCR beta sequencing. Genomic DNA was extracted from the blood cell samples with the Qiagen DNeasy Blood Extraction Kit. The sample comprised PBMCs. The sequence is built from TRBV28 and TRBJ1-5, with the D gene not confidently named. The sequence came from a man in his forties or fifties in good health and CMV-seropositive. The DNA sequence follows: TGTGCCAGCAAAGTCCCGGATCAGCCCCAGCATTTT. The encoded protein is CASKVPDQPQHF. The full variable domain, with segments outside the CDR3 supplied by the reference TRBV28 and TRBJ1-5 proteins, appears as DVKVTQSSRYLVKRTGEKVFLECVQDMDHENMFWYRQDPGLGLRLIYFSYDVKMKEKGDIPEGYSVSREKKERFSLILESASTNQTSMYLCASKVPDQPQHFGDGTRLSIL.